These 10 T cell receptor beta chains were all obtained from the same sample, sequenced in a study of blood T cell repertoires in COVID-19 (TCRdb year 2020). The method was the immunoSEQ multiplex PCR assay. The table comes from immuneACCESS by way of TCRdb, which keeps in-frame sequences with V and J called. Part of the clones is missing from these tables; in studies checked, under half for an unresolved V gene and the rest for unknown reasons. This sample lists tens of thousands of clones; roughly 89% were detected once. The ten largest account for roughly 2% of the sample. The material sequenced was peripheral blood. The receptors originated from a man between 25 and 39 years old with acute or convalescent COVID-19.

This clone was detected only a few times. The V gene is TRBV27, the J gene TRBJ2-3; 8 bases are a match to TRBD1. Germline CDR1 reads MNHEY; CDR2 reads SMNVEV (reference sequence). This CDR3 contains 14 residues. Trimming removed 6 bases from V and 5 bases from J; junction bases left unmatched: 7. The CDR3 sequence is CASSHNRGEDTQYF. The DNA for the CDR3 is TGTGCCAGCAGCCACAACAGGGGGGAAGATACGCAGTATTTT.

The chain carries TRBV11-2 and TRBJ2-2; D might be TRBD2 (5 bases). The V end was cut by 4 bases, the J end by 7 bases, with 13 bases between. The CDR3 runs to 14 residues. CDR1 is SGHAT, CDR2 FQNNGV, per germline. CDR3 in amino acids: CASSSLSGYGELFF. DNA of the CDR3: TGTGCCAGCAGCTCCCTCTCGGGGTACGGGGAGCTGTTTTTT.

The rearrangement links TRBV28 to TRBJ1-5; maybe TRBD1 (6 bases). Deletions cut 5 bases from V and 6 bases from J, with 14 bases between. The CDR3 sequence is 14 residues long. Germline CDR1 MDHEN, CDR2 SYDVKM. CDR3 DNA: TGTGCCAGCAGTACTATGGGGGGGGCTCAGCCCCAGCATTTT. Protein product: CASSTMGGAQPQHF.

The CDR3 region is CASSQGTGITDTQYF. The CDR3 DNA is TGTGCCAGCAGCCAAGGGACAGGGATCACAGATACGCAGTATTTT. V and J are TRBV3-1 (or the pseudogene TRBV3-2) and TRBJ2-3; TRBD1 aligns across 8 bases. The V gene end was trimmed by 1 base and the J gene end by 2 bases; junction bases not matched to a gene: 2. The CDR3 runs 15 residues. Germline values: CDR1 LGHDT, CDR2 YNNKEL (reference sequence).

CDR3 region: CASSVTGDRDGYTF. As DNA, the CDR3 is TGTGCCAGCAGCGTAACGGGGGATAGGGATGGCTACACCTTC. The gene calls are TRBV9 and TRBJ1-2, with a weak D call TRBD1 (5 bases). The length of the CDR3 is 14 residues. Germline V lookup: CDR1 SGDLS, CDR2 YYNGEE. Trimming shortened V by 1 base and J by 6 bases, and 13 bases separated the two germline ends.

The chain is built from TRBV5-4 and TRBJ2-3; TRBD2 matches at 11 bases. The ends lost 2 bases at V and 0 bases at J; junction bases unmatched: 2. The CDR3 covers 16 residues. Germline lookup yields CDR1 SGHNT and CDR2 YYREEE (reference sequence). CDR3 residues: CASSFRLAGSTDTQYF. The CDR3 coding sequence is TGTGCCAGCAGCTTCCGACTAGCGGGAAGCACAGATACGCAGTATTTT.

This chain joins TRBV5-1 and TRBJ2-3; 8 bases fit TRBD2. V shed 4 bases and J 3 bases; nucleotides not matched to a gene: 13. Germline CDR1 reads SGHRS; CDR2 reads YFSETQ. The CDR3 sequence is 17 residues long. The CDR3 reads CASSPGGGTSLTDTQYF. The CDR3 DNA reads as TGCGCCAGCAGCCCCGGGGGGGGGACCAGCTTGACAGATACGCAGTATTTT.

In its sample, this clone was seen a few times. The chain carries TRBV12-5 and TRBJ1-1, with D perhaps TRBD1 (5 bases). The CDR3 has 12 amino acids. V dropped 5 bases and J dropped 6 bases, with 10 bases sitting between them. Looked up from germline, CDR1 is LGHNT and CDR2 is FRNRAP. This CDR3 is CASGGDSAEAFF. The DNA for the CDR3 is TGTGCTAGTGGTGGAGACAGTGCTGAAGCTTTCTTT.

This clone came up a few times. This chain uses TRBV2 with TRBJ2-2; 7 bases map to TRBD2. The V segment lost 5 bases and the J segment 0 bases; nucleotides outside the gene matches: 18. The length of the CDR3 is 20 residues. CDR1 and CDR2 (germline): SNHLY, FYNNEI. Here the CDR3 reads CASSIAPGSRGSSNTGELFF. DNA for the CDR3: TGTGCCAGCAGTATCGCCCCAGGGTCGCGGGGGTCCTCGAACACCGGGGAGCTGTTTTTT.

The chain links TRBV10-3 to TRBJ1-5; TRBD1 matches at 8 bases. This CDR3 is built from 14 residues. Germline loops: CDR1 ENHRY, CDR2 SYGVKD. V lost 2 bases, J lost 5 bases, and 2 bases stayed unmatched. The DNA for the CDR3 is TGTGCCATCAGTGAGAGGGGACAGGATCAGCCCCAGCATTTT. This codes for CAISERGQDQPQHF.